These 23 T cell receptor beta chains were sequenced from one sample in a study of T cell responses to AZD1222 COVID-19 vaccine. Some clones are missing from TCRdb's copy, which holds only in-frame ones; the method was immunoSEQ multiplex PCR. The repertoire includes some 140,000 clones, more than 85% of them detected once, and about 3% sits in the top ten. The material was peripheral blood, obtained on day 0 of AZD1222 vaccination. Every receptor here comes from an adult in good health.

The chain couples TRBV12-2 to TRBJ2-1. TRBV12-2 is classified as a pseudogene. The CDR3 length is 15 residues. DNA of the CDR3: TGTGCAAGTCGCCCAGGGCTAGCTGAATCATATGAGCAGTTCTTC. Protein: CASRPGLAESYEQFF.

The V and J genes are TRBV20-1 and TRBJ1-3; D remains unclear. V gave up 3 bases and J gave up 0 bases, with 9 bases separating them. The CDR3 extends over 14 amino acids. Germline values: CDR1 DFQATT, CDR2 SNEGSKA (reference sequence). CDR3 residues: CSASDTFSGNTIYF. The CDR3, as DNA: TGCAGTGCTAGTGACACCTTCTCTGGAAACACCATATATTTT.

The chain has TRBV5-4 and TRBJ1-4; D not certain. Per the germline V gene, CDR1 is SGHNT and CDR2 is YYREEE (reference sequence). V shed 1 base and J shed 8 bases, with 9 bases lying between them. CDR3 size: 13 residues. The CDR3, as DNA: TGTGCCAGCAGCTTGTCCGTGGAGGAAAAACTGTTTTTT. Encoded protein: CASSLSVEEKLFF.

V is TRBV5-4 and J is TRBJ1-2, with TRBD1 matching over 8 bases. The CDR3 covers 12 residues. V lost 4 bases to trimming and J lost 6 bases; unmatched junction nucleotides: 2. The germline V gene has CDR1 SGHNT and CDR2 YYREEE (reference sequence). CDR3 residues: CASSDRGNGYTF. As DNA, the CDR3 is TGTGCCAGCAGCGACAGGGGAAATGGCTACACCTTC.

This chain joins TRBV11-1 and TRBJ2-7; D is perhaps TRBD2 (5 bases). Per germline, CDR1 SGHAT and CDR2 FQDESV (reference sequence). V was pared by 1 base and J by 3 bases, with 7 bases between. This CDR3 is 13 amino acids long. CDR3 region: CASSLVGSYEQYF. CDR3 DNA sequence: TGTGCCAGCAGCTTAGTAGGGAGCTACGAGCAGTACTTC. The whole variable domain, filled in from reference TRBV11-1 and TRBJ2-7, reads EAEVAQSPRYKITEKSQAVAFWCDPISGHATLYWYRQILGQGPELLVQFQDESVVDDSQLPKDRFSAERLKGVDSTLKIQPAELGDSAMYLCASSLVGSYEQYFGPGTRLTVT.

This chain connects TRBV9 to TRBJ2-7, with D tentatively TRBD2 (6 bases). The germline V gene encodes CDR1 SGDLS and CDR2 YYNGEE. Trimming removed 7 bases from V and 2 bases from J, with 19 bases in between. CDR3 length: 15 residues. CDR3 sequence: CASSVEGRAPYEQYF. The CDR3 nucleotides are TGTGCCAGCTCCGTGGAGGGCCGGGCCCCCTACGAGCAGTACTTC.

The chain employs TRBV5-1 and TRBJ2-5; 9 bases fit TRBD1. This CDR3 contains 15 residues. The germline V gene has CDR1 SGHRS and CDR2 YFSETQ. After removal of 3 bases from V and 5 bases from J, the junction contained 8 bases not matched to a gene. The CDR3 here is CASSSDRGVLETQYF. In DNA form, the CDR3 reads TGCGCCAGCAGCTCGGACAGGGGAGTCCTCGAGACCCAGTACTTC.

The chain has TRBV25-1 and TRBJ1-2; D is unresolved. This CDR3 comprises 14 residues. Germline lookup yields CDR1 MGHDK and CDR2 SYGVNS. V lost 2 bases and J 4 bases, leaving 11 bases between the germline ends. The CDR3 region is CASSEPTAGYGYTF. In nucleotides, the CDR3 is TGTGCCAGCAGTGAACCTACAGCTGGCTATGGCTACACCTTC.

The V gene is TRBV19, the J gene TRBJ2-3; D ambiguous. CDR3 size: 11 residues. V lost 5 bases, J lost 3 bases, and 3 bases lay in between. Germline lookup yields CDR1 LNHDA and CDR2 SQIVND (reference sequence). The CDR3 loop is CASSLTDTQYF. CDR3 DNA sequence: TGTGCCAGTAGTCTTACAGATACGCAGTATTTT.

The chain joins TRBV7-9 to TRBJ2-7, with D uncertain. The germline V gene encodes CDR1 SEHNR and CDR2 FQNEAQ (reference sequence). V gave up 1 base and J gave up 0 bases, with 1 base separating them. The CDR3 contains 12 residues. CDR3 nucleotide sequence: TGTGCCAGCAGCTTAGGCTCCTACGAGCAGTACTTC. It is translated as CASSLGSYEQYF.

The V gene is TRBV15, the J gene TRBJ1-4, with TRBD1 identical over 7 bases. In germline, CDR1 is LNHNV, CDR2 YYDKDF (reference sequence). V lost 0 bases and J lost 5; bases outside the gene matches: 9. This CDR3 region has 17 residues. CDR3 nucleotide sequence: TGTGCCACCAGCAGAGAATTTGAGTTGACAGGGAATGAAAAACTGTTTTTT. Protein sequence: CATSREFELTGNEKLFF.

The chain combines TRBV24-1 with TRBJ2-3; 7 bases agree with TRBD2. The trim removed 0 bases at V and 0 bases at J, leaving 2 bases unmatched. The germline CDR1 and CDR2 sequences are KGHDR and SFDVKD. The CDR3 extends over 16 amino acids. CDR3 in amino acids: CATSDLLRGSTDTQYF. Here the CDR3 DNA reads TGTGCCACCAGTGATTTGCTGCGGGGGAGCACAGATACGCAGTATTTT.

The chain joins TRBV29-1 to TRBJ1-4; 9 nucleotides line up with TRBD1. J gave up 8 bases and V 7 bases, and 8 bases lay outside the gene matches. There are 13 residues in the CDR3. Germline V CDR1 and CDR2: SQVTM, ANQGSEA. CDR3 in amino acids: CSAAGQGGEKLFF. CDR3 sequence (DNA): TGCAGCGCTGCGGGACAGGGTGGGGAAAAACTGTTTTTT.

V and J are TRBV11-2 and TRBJ2-3, with TRBD2 matching over 8 bases. The trim removed 5 bases at V and 0 bases at J, leaving 13 bases unmatched. Germline-derived CDR1 and CDR2 are SGHAT and FQNNGV. The length of the CDR3 is 18 residues. The CDR3 DNA sequence: TGTGCCAGCAGCCCGAGGCCTTCGGGGGGGACTAGCACAGATACGCAGTATTTT. Residues: CASSPRPSGGTSTDTQYF.

V and J are TRBV4-1 and TRBJ1-1; 7 bases map to TRBD1. Germline loops: CDR1 MGHRA, CDR2 YSYEKL. Unmatched junction bases numbered 11, after V lost 0 bases and J lost 4 bases. The length of the CDR3 is 17 residues. The CDR3 region is CASSQDPPEAGGTEAFF. The CDR3, as DNA: TGCGCCAGCAGCCAAGATCCCCCCGAAGCAGGGGGCACTGAAGCTTTCTTT.

The chain joins TRBV7-2 to TRBJ1-2, with TRBD1 matching over 9 bases. The CDR3 is 16 amino acids. The germline V gene encodes CDR1 SGHTA and CDR2 FQGNSA. Trimming at V came to 5 bases and at J to 6 bases, leaving 13 bases not matched to a gene. The CDR3 DNA sequence: TGTGCCAGCAGCCTGGGAGGAGGACAGGGGAACCATGGCTACACCTTC. It specifies CASSLGGGQGNHGYTF.

This sequence joins TRBV6-4 and TRBJ1-1; D remains unclear. The CDR3 has 15 amino acids. Deletions cut 8 bases from V and 1 base from J, with 17 bases between. Germline CDR1 MRHNA, CDR2 SNTAGT. The CDR3 sequence: CASEAQKMPNTEAFF. DNA of the CDR3: TGTGCCAGCGAGGCACAGAAAATGCCGAACACTGAAGCTTTCTTT.

The genes are TRBV3-1 (or the pseudogene TRBV3-2) and TRBJ1-3, with D unresolved. Trimming removed 4 bases at V and 2 bases at J, with 12 bases between. The CDR3 is 15 amino acids. From germline, CDR1 is LGHDT and CDR2 YNNKEL (reference sequence). CDR3 in DNA: TGTGCCAGCAGCCCGCCGAGGACCGCTGGAAACACCATATATTTT. This encodes CASSPPRTAGNTIYF.

This sequence joins TRBV2 and TRBJ2-3; D perhaps matches TRBD2 (5 bases). CDR3 length: 15 amino acids. The germline V gene encodes CDR1 SNHLY and CDR2 FYNNEI. Trimming shortened V by 6 bases and J by 5 bases, and 18 bases separated the two germline ends. In DNA, the CDR3 is TGTGCCAGCAGCCCCGGACTCGGAAGAGGAGATACGCAGTATTTT. Its protein is CASSPGLGRGDTQYF.

As concerns this clone: The junction shows a germline mismatch at one end, possibly a read error. This chain connects TRBV3-1 (or the pseudogene TRBV3-2) to TRBJ2-1; either TRBD1 or TRBD2 may supply D (7 bases each). Germline V CDR1 and CDR2: LGHDT, YNNKEL (reference sequence). There are 13 residues in the CDR3. CDR3 loop: CASSQGGGGPKVF. In DNA form, the CDR3 reads TGTGCCAGCAGCCAAGGGGGAGGGGGCCCTAAGGTCTTC.

Here the CDR3 reads CASSSDSYNEQFF. The CDR3, as DNA: TGTGCCAGCAGCTCGGACAGTTACAATGAGCAGTTCTTC. The genes are TRBV7-7 and TRBJ2-1; the D gene is possibly TRBD1 (6 bases). V was shortened by 4 bases and J by 4 bases, with 8 bases between the two germline ends. The CDR3 sequence is 13 residues long. Germline assignment: CDR1 SSHAT and CDR2 FNYEAQ (reference sequence).

The CDR3: CASSWDQGRYTF. The DNA for the CDR3 is TGTGCCAGCAGCTGGGACCAGGGACGCTACACCTTC. V gene TRBV14 combines with J gene TRBJ1-2, with TRBD1 as a possible D gene (5 bases). The CDR3 runs 12 residues. The V gene lost 5 bases and the J gene lost 9 bases, with 13 bases spanning the gap. Germline lookup yields CDR1 SGHDN and CDR2 FVKESK.

The V and J genes are TRBV11-2 and TRBJ2-1, with 9 bases lining up with TRBD2. This CDR3 has 19 amino acids. V lost 5 bases to trimming and J lost 2 bases; unmatched junction nucleotides: 16. Germline CDR1 is SGHAT and CDR2 is FQNNGV. CDR3 sequence: CASSPSLGRSSGTYNEQFF. The CDR3 nucleotides are TGTGCCAGCAGCCCCAGTCTGGGTCGGTCTAGCGGGACCTACAATGAGCAGTTCTTC.